One sample yielded the 31 T cell receptor beta chains listed below, sequenced in a study of T cells after yellow fever vaccination. TCRdb itself ran the 5' RACE reads through MiXCR, one entry per CDR3 protein. The sample lists some 600,000 distinct CDR3 sequences, around 12% occurring once. The sequencing used PBMCs, collected on the day of the yellow fever booster vaccination. The receptors derive from a man in his thirties or forties who received the YFV17D yellow fever vaccine.

The chain couples TRBV19 to TRBJ2-7, with D unresolved. The CDR3 length is 15 residues. Trimming removed 3 bases at V and 5 bases at J, with 17 bases between. In germline, CDR1 is LNHDA, CDR2 SQIVND (reference sequence). The CDR3 reads CASSIFQAECDEQYF. Written as DNA, the CDR3 is TGTGCCAGTAGTATCTTTCAGGCGGAGTGCGACGAGCAGTACTTC.

The chain has TRBV12-3 or TRBV12-4 and TRBJ1-2; 7 bases line up with TRBD1. Trimming removed 5 bases from V and 7 bases from J; junction bases left unmatched: 16. The CDR3 has 16 residues. The CDR3 region has the DNA TGTGCCAGCAGTGGAGACAGGGCTTTCGACGTGGGTGGCTACACCTTC. It specifies CASSGDRAFDVGGYTF.

This clonotype was observed a few times. DNA for the CDR3: TGTGCCAGCAGCTATCTAGGCGGGAAGACGAATGAGCAGTTCTTC. It specifies CASSYLGGKTNEQFF. V and J are TRBV7-3 and TRBJ2-1, with D maybe TRBD2 (6 bases). The CDR3 extends over 15 amino acids. V was clipped by 4 bases and J by 7 bases, with 17 bases between them. Germline V gene sequence: CDR1 SGHTA, CDR2 FQGTGA.

CDR3 sequence (DNA): TGTGCCAGCAGCCTACTCGGACTAGCGGGAGCTGGGGCCAACGTCCTGACTTTC. Translating it yields CASSLLGLAGAGANVLTF. V is TRBV11-2 and J is TRBJ2-6, with TRBD2 identical over 13 bases. The junction had 6 bases not matched to a gene; V was cut back by 5 bases and J by 2 bases. The germline CDR1 and CDR2 sequences are SGHAT and FQNNGV. The CDR3 sequence is 18 residues long.

This clonotype was recorded a few times. V and J are TRBV7-8 and TRBJ2-7, with D possibly TRBD2 on 5 matching bases. The CDR3 extends over 12 amino acids. Trimming cost V 5 bases and J 6 bases, with 11 bases left between them. Germline CDR1 SGHVS, CDR2 FQNEAQ. The chain's CDR3 is CASSRYRGEQYF. The CDR3 nucleotides are TGTGCCAGCAGCCGTTACCGGGGCGAGCAGTACTTC.

This clonotype was detected many times. V usage is TRBV7-2 and J usage is TRBJ2-1; D is perhaps TRBD2 (6 bases). The germline CDR1 and CDR2 sequences are SGHTA and FQGNSA. This CDR3 has 14 residues. V was cut by 6 bases and J by 6 bases, with 15 bases left in between. The CDR3, as DNA: TGTGCCAGCAGTCCGGGGACTGTCCCCAATGAGCAGTTCTTC. This gives the protein CASSPGTVPNEQFF.

CDR3 residues: CASSTPGGSNYNEQFF. CDR3 nucleotides: TGTGCCAGCAGTACCCCGGGAGGCTCGAACTACAATGAGCAGTTCTTC. J is TRBJ2-1 and V is TRBV28; TRBD2 matches at 7 bases. Germline V gene lookup returns CDR1 MDHEN and CDR2 SYDVKM. The CDR3 runs to 16 residues. V lost 5 bases, J lost 3 bases, and 10 bases stayed unmatched. Together with reference TRBV28 and TRBJ2-1, the CDR3 gives the full variable domain: DVKVTQSSRYLVKRTGEKVFLECVQDMDHENMFWYRQDPGLGLRLIYFSYDVKMKEKGDIPEGYSVSREKKERFSLILESASTNQTSMYLCASSTPGGSNYNEQFFGPGTRLTVL.

The gene calls are TRBV7-9 and TRBJ2-1; 8 nucleotides match TRBD1. The length of the CDR3 is 15 residues. Germline CDR1 and CDR2: SEHNR and FQNEAQ (reference sequence). With 5 bases clipped from V and 9 bases from J, the junction kept 12 bases outside the gene matches. As DNA, the CDR3 is TGTGCCAGCAGCGAAAGCCGGGACAGGAACTTTGAGCAGTTCTTC. This translates into CASSESRDRNFEQFF.

This clonotype has more than one count but fewer than ten. V usage is TRBV5-1 and J usage is TRBJ2-3; D is perhaps TRBD2 (5 bases). The CDR3 is made up of 15 amino acids. The V end was cut by 4 bases, the J end by 0 bases, with 12 bases between. Germline V gene lookup returns CDR1 SGHRS and CDR2 YFSETQ. CDR3 bases: TGCGCCAGCAGCCTAAGAGCGGAGAGCACAGATACGCAGTATTTT. This translates into CASSLRAESTDTQYF.

The V call is TRBV30, the J call TRBJ2-7; 13 bases line up with TRBD2. CDR3 size: 18 residues. J lost 4 bases, V lost 0 bases, and 12 bases had no gene match. The V gene's germline CDR1 is GTSNPN and CDR2 SVGIG (reference sequence). CDR3 sequence reads: CAWSVPFGRTSGSYEQYF. CDR3 coding DNA: TGTGCCTGGAGTGTTCCCTTTGGTCGGACTAGCGGGAGTTACGAGCAGTACTTC.

V gene TRBV5-1 combines with J gene TRBJ1-2; D ambiguous. The CDR3 runs 12 residues. The germline V and J ends were trimmed by 0 bases and 8 bases, with 8 bases remaining between them. Germline V gene lookup returns CDR1 SGHRS and CDR2 YFSETQ. In DNA, the CDR3 is TGCGCCAGCAGCTTGGAGGGTGGCGGCTACACCTTC. Amino acids: CASSLEGGGYTF.

The chain recombines TRBV15 with TRBJ1-2; TRBD1 is a possible D gene (6 bases). The V end lost 1 base, the J end lost 8 bases, and 14 bases lay between the germline ends. This CDR3 comprises 14 residues. Germline V CDR1 and CDR2: LNHNV, YYDKDF (reference sequence). The CDR3 region is CATSRARQGLGYTF. DNA for the CDR3: TGTGCCACCAGCAGAGCGAGGCAGGGGCTAGGCTACACCTTC.

V gene TRBV10-3 combines with J gene TRBJ2-5, with unresolved D. The CDR3 is made up of 15 amino acids. Germline V gives CDR1 ENHRY, CDR2 SYGVKD. V was clipped by 5 bases and J by 2 bases, with 15 bases between them. In DNA, the CDR3 is TGTGCCATCAGTCCTACGTCAGGCCCACAAGAGACCCAGTACTTC. It codes for CAISPTSGPQETQYF.

This clonotype has only a few counts. This chain links TRBV7-8 with TRBJ1-1, with TRBD1 matching over 8 bases. Trimming took 4 bases from V and 1 from J; bases not matched to a gene: 5. The CDR3 is made up of 15 amino acids. Germline CDR1 reads SGHVS; CDR2 reads FQNEAQ. In DNA form, the CDR3 reads TGTGCCAGCAGCTCCGGGACAGGTTCGAACACTGAAGCTTTCTTT. It is translated as CASSSGTGSNTEAFF.

This clonotype has more than one count but fewer than ten. V is TRBV3-1 and J is TRBJ2-5; the match to TRBD2 covers 8 bases. Germline values: CDR1 LGHDT, CDR2 YNNKEL (reference sequence). The V and J ends lost 6 bases and 5 bases, in that order; junction bases with no gene match: 14. There are 16 residues in the CDR3. CDR3 coding DNA: TGTGCCAGCAGTTCTAGGTCCATAGCGGGAAGGGAGACCCAGTACTTC. Encoded protein: CASSSRSIAGRETQYF.

The chain links TRBV4-3 to TRBJ1-2; the D is unclear. The V and J ends lost 0 bases and 1 base respectively, with 9 bases between them. This CDR3 has 15 residues. Germline loops: CDR1 LGHNA, CDR2 YSLEER. CDR3 coding DNA: TGCGCCAGCAGCCAAGAGGCCCGTCGTAACTATGGCTACACCTTC. It codes for CASSQEARRNYGYTF.

This clonotype was recorded at least ten times. The CDR3 protein is CASSRRPQETQYF. In DNA form, the CDR3 reads TGTGCCAGCAGTCGTCGGCCCCAAGAGACCCAGTACTTC. This chain uses TRBV27 with TRBJ2-5; D call uncertain. The CDR3 covers 13 residues. Germline assignment: CDR1 MNHEY and CDR2 SMNVEV (reference sequence). V was trimmed by 5 bases and J by 1 base, leaving 8 bases between them.

This clonotype was detected ten times or more. This rearrangement joins TRBV6-1 to TRBJ2-6; D is undetermined. Trimming took 6 bases from V and 0 from J, leaving 3 bases between them. This CDR3 is 13 amino acids long. Germline CDR1 and CDR2: MNHNS and SASEGT. CDR3: CASRSSGANVLTF. The CDR3 nucleotides read TGTGCCAGCAGGAGCTCTGGGGCCAACGTCCTGACTTTC.

The genes are TRBV30 and TRBJ2-2; no firm D call. From germline, CDR1 is GTSNPN and CDR2 SVGIG (reference sequence). The CDR3 contains 16 residues. Trimming removed 3 bases at V and 1 base at J, with 15 bases between. The CDR3 sequence: CAWRPVWSQNTGELFF. The CDR3 DNA reads as TGTGCCTGGAGACCCGTTTGGAGCCAGAACACCGGGGAGCTGTTTTTT.

This clonotype has only a few counts. V is TRBV11-1 and J is TRBJ2-7, with D unresolved. The CDR3 is 14 residues long. Looked up from germline, CDR1 is SGHAT and CDR2 is FQDESV (reference sequence). Trimming removed 5 bases from V and 0 bases from J, with 11 bases in between. CDR3 nucleotide sequence: TGTGCCAGCAGCATCCGGTACACCTCCTACGAGCAGTACTTC. This translates into CASSIRYTSYEQYF. Full variable domain (rest looked up from reference TRBV11-1 and TRBJ2-7): EAEVAQSPRYKITEKSQAVAFWCDPISGHATLYWYRQILGQGPELLVQFQDESVVDDSQLPKDRFSAERLKGVDSTLKIQPAELGDSAMYLCASSIRYTSYEQYFGPGTRLTVT.

Only a few counts were recorded for this clonotype. The chain joins TRBV3-1 to TRBJ1-2; D not resolved. The germline V gene encodes CDR1 LGHDT and CDR2 YNNKEL (reference sequence). Trimming removed 1 base from V and 2 bases from J, with 8 bases in between. The CDR3 runs 14 residues. CDR3 loop: CASSQVRGNYGYTF. DNA of the CDR3: TGTGCCAGCAGCCAAGTTCGAGGCAACTATGGCTACACCTTC.

The DNA of the CDR3 is TGTGCCAGCAGCCAAGATCGGAGAAACTCCTACAATGAGCAGTTCTTC. Residues: CASSQDRRNSYNEQFF. The V gene is TRBV14, the J gene TRBJ2-1, with D unclear. The CDR3 has 16 amino acids. Per germline, CDR1 SGHDN and CDR2 FVKESK. Trimming took off 0 bases at V and 0 bases at J, with 9 bases between the two ends.

This clonotype has only a few counts. V is TRBV9 and J is TRBJ2-1; tentatively, D is TRBD1 (6 bases). CDR1 is SGDLS, CDR2 YYNGEE, per germline. Between the trimmed V and J ends, which lost 2 bases and 0 bases, there was a span of 12 bases. The CDR3 loop spans 16 amino acids. The CDR3 loop is CASSVVGGVSYNEQFF. Written as DNA, the CDR3 is TGTGCCAGCAGCGTCGTAGGGGGAGTCTCCTACAATGAGCAGTTCTTC.

The chain links TRBV12-3 or TRBV12-4 to TRBJ1-5; maybe TRBD1 (5 bases). The CDR3 contains 13 residues. V was pared by 7 bases and J by 11 bases, with 18 bases between. CDR3 sequence: CASTQSLGQAQHF. CDR3 nucleotide sequence: TGTGCCAGCACCCAATCCCTGGGGCAAGCCCAGCATTTT.

The V gene is TRBV4-3, the J gene TRBJ1-4; D uncertain. The V end was cut by 1 base, the J end by 6 bases, with 9 bases between. The CDR3 sequence is 14 residues long. Germline loops: CDR1 LGHNA, CDR2 YSLEER. The chain's CDR3 is CASSQVDRDEKLFF. For the CDR3, the DNA is TGCGCCAGCAGCCAAGTCGATAGGGATGAAAAACTGTTTTTT.

This clonotype was recorded a few times. The chain combines TRBV5-1 with TRBJ1-4; D is undetermined. CDR1 is SGHRS, CDR2 YFSETQ, per germline. V was pared by 3 bases and J by 8 bases, with 11 bases between. This CDR3 comprises 13 residues. The CDR3 region is CASSSGPREKLFF. CDR3 in DNA: TGCGCCAGCAGCTCCGGCCCGCGCGAAAAACTGTTTTTT.

CDR3 loop: CSARRGAGETQYF. The CDR3 nucleotides are TGCAGTGCGCGACGGGGAGCCGGAGAGACCCAGTACTTC. The chain carries TRBV20-1 and TRBJ2-5; D is perhaps TRBD2 (5 bases). CDR3 size: 13 residues. V dropped 6 bases and J dropped 4 bases, with 15 bases sitting between them. Germline-derived CDR1 and CDR2 are DFQATT and SNEGSKA (reference sequence).

J is TRBJ2-4 and V is TRBV6-1; no firm D call. Trimming left V 2 bases short and J 7 bases short, with 9 bases between. There are 13 residues in the CDR3. Germline lookup yields CDR1 MNHNS and CDR2 SASEGT. CDR3 loop: CASSENRKNIQYF. In DNA form, the CDR3 reads TGTGCCAGCAGTGAAAATCGTAAGAACATTCAGTACTTC.

V gene TRBV28 combines with J gene TRBJ2-7; D call uncertain. The CDR3 is 12 residues long. V dropped 10 bases and J dropped 4 bases, with 14 bases sitting between them. CDR1 MDHEN and CDR2 SYDVKM come from the germline V gene. The CDR3, as DNA: TGTGCCACCTGTCTGGGGAAGTACGAGCAGTACTTC. Amino acid sequence: CATCLGKYEQYF.

This clonotype was found many times. The rearrangement links TRBV20-1 to TRBJ2-7; no clear D. The CDR3 has 12 amino acids. The V and J ends lost 1 base and 7 bases respectively, with 11 bases between them. The germline gives CDR1 DFQATT, CDR2 SNEGSKA (reference sequence). CDR3 DNA: TGCAGTGCTAGAGGTCTGCGTGGTGAGCAGTACTTC. Its protein product is CSARGLRGEQYF.

The chain links TRBV9 to TRBJ2-5; 7 nucleotides agree with TRBD2. The CDR3 consists of 15 residues. CDR1 SGDLS and CDR2 YYNGEE come from the germline V gene. V lost 0 bases, J lost 4 bases, and 6 bases stayed unmatched. The DNA for the CDR3 is TGTGCCAGCAGCGTAGGAGCGGGAAGTCGAGAGACCCAGTACTTC. Protein sequence: CASSVGAGSRETQYF.